The 28 T cell receptor beta chains below all came from one sample that was sequenced in a study of technical replicates of blood from several donors. Using immunoSEQ multiplex PCR, the repertoire was profiled, and TCRdb retains in-frame clones only, with some absent. The table has under 95,000 clones, 98% seen once. Sequencing was performed on T cells isolated from PBMCs. The receptors stem from a human donor in good health.

V gene TRBV28 combines with J gene TRBJ1-1; D remains unclear. CDR3 length: 15 residues. Germline assignment: CDR1 MDHEN and CDR2 SYDVKM. V lost 3 bases, J lost 7 bases, and 18 bases lay in between. The CDR3 sequence: CASSFKGGRPLEAFF. The CDR3 nucleotides are TGTGCCAGCAGTTTTAAAGGTGGGAGACCACTTGAAGCTTTCTTT.

Concerning this clone itself: Its ends do not fully match the called genes, so a read error is possible. V and J are TRBV28 and TRBJ2-7, with 12 bases fitting TRBD1. This CDR3 comprises 15 residues. The germline gives CDR1 MDHEN, CDR2 SYDVKM. The CDR3 coding sequence is TGTGCCAGCAGCCTTCCGGGACAGGGGGCCTACGAGCAGCACTTC. Its protein product is CASSLPGQGAYEQHF.

The rearrangement links TRBV2 to TRBJ2-1, with TRBD2 matching 9 bases. Germline CDR1 and CDR2: SNHLY and FYNNEI. The CDR3 runs 17 residues. Trimming removed 2 bases from V and 8 bases from J; junction bases left unmatched: 13. The CDR3 loop reads CASSERQPGLAPHEQFF. The CDR3, as DNA: TGTGCCAGCAGTGAAAGACAACCGGGACTAGCTCCCCATGAGCAGTTCTTC.

The rearrangement uses TRBV6-5 and TRBJ1-1; TRBD1 agrees at 7 bases. Germline loops: CDR1 MNHEY, CDR2 SVGAGI. CDR3 length: 14 residues. After removal of 5 bases from V and 6 bases from J, the junction contained 9 bases not matched to a gene. In DNA, the CDR3 is TGTGCCAGCAGTCCAATGACAGGGCTCGCTGAAGCTTTCTTT. Translated, it gives CASSPMTGLAEAFF.

V and J are TRBV5-1 and TRBJ1-4, with 7 bases that match TRBD1. The CDR3 runs 15 residues. Germline V gene sequence: CDR1 SGHRS, CDR2 YFSETQ. V lost 4 bases and J lost 3; bases outside the gene matches: 6. The CDR3 loop reads CASSLRDSPNEKLFF. The CDR3 DNA reads TGCGCCAGCAGCCTACGGGACAGTCCTAATGAAAAACTGTTTTTT. The entire variable domain, with the rest obtained from reference TRBV5-1 and TRBJ1-4, is as follows: KAGVTQTPRYLIKTRGQQVTLSCSPISGHRSVSWYQQTPGQGLQFLFEYFSETQRNKGNFPGRFSGRQFSNSRSEMNVSTLELGDSALYLCASSLRDSPNEKLFFGSGTQLSVL.

This chain uses TRBV2 with TRBJ2-2, with 9 nucleotides matching TRBD1. Per the germline V gene, CDR1 is SNHLY and CDR2 is FYNNEI. This CDR3 comprises 17 residues. Unmatched junction bases numbered 10, after V lost 4 bases and J lost 4 bases. For the CDR3, the DNA is TGTGCCAGCAGTGCCCGGACAGGGGTCGATTTCACCGGGGAGCTGTTTTTT. It translates to CASSARTGVDFTGELFF.

This rearrangement joins TRBV28 to TRBJ1-4; maybe TRBD1 (5 bases). Trimming cost V 7 bases and J 2 bases, with 14 bases left between them. CDR1 and CDR2 (germline): MDHEN, SYDVKM. This CDR3 region has 15 residues. CDR3 sequence: CASTWGGKTNEKLFF. In nucleotides, the CDR3 is TGTGCCAGCACTTGGGGGGGGAAGACTAATGAAAAACTGTTTTTT.

The chain recombines TRBV28 with TRBJ1-2, with 7 bases matching TRBD1. There are 18 residues in the CDR3. The V and J ends lost 6 bases and 8 bases, in that order; junction bases with no gene match: 24. Germline V gene sequence: CDR1 MDHEN, CDR2 SYDVKM. For the CDR3, the DNA is TGTGCCAGCAGCCCTAGGAAACCCGGGACAGCCATCCCCTTCGGCTACACCTTC. Amino acid sequence: CASSPRKPGTAIPFGYTF.

This chain links TRBV2 with TRBJ2-7; D is unresolved. Germline-derived CDR1 and CDR2 are SNHLY and FYNNEI. V lost 8 bases and J lost 0, with 17 bases in between. This CDR3 has 15 residues. The CDR3 reads CASGRGRSFSYEQYF. DNA for the CDR3: TGTGCCAGCGGCCGTGGTCGGAGCTTCTCCTACGAGCAGTACTTC.

This chain uses TRBV6-5 with TRBJ1-4; 10 positions match TRBD1. CDR1 and CDR2 (germline): MNHEY, SVGAGI. The J segment lost 5 bases and the V segment lost 5 bases, leaving 2 bases of the junction unmatched. This CDR3 contains 14 residues. As DNA, the CDR3 is TGTGCCAGCAGTCGACAGGGGGCAAATGAAAAACTGTTTTTT. It translates to CASSRQGANEKLFF.

V and J are TRBV6-5 and TRBJ1-2; perhaps TRBD1 as D (6 bases). CDR1 is MNHEY, CDR2 SVGAGI, per germline. The V end lost 0 bases, the J end lost 6 bases, and 14 bases lay between the germline ends. This CDR3 is 15 amino acids long. The CDR3 protein is CASSYSPGDRDGYTF. The CDR3 bases are TGTGCCAGCAGTTACTCCCCAGGGGATCGGGATGGCTACACCTTC.

Here the CDR3 DNA reads TGTGCCAGCAGCTTCGATAGCGGGGTAGTCAACAATGAGCAGTTCTTC. Protein product: CASSFDSGVVNNEQFF. V is TRBV7-2 and J is TRBJ2-1; 8 nucleotides agree with TRBD2. CDR1 and CDR2 (germline): SGHTA, FQGNSA. J gave up 5 bases and V 3 bases, and 9 bases lay outside the gene matches. This CDR3 has 16 amino acids.

In nucleotides, the CDR3 is TGTGCCAGCAGTTTGGGGGGGACCGGTGAAGCTTTCTTT. This gives the protein CASSLGGTGEAFF. V and J are TRBV28 and TRBJ1-1, with D perhaps TRBD1 (5 bases). V lost 3 bases to trimming and J lost 7 bases, with 12 bases between them. Germline CDR1 and CDR2: MDHEN and SYDVKM. The length of the CDR3 is 13 residues.

The gene calls are TRBV27 and TRBJ1-4; weak D call: TRBD1 (5 bases). The CDR3 is 16 residues long. V was clipped by 4 bases and J by 8 bases, with 20 bases between them. The germline V gene has CDR1 MNHEY and CDR2 SMNVEV (reference sequence). The CDR3 DNA follows: TGTGCCAGCAGTTCCCCTTCGGCAGGGTCCGAGGAAAAACTGTTTTTT. This translates into CASSSPSAGSEEKLFF.

This clone was detected once. The chain has TRBV4-1 and TRBJ1-1; the D gene is possibly TRBD1 (5 bases). CDR3 length: 14 amino acids. Germline values: CDR1 MGHRA, CDR2 YSYEKL. Trimming stripped 1 base from V and 5 bases from J, with 11 bases between. CDR3 loop: CASSQVGGRTEAFF. The CDR3, as DNA: TGCGCCAGCAGCCAAGTGGGGGGGAGGACTGAAGCTTTCTTT.

The rearrangement links TRBV28 to TRBJ1-1; 8 bases agree with TRBD1. This CDR3 is built from 14 residues. Looked up from germline, CDR1 is MDHEN and CDR2 is SYDVKM. The junction had 3 bases not matched to a gene; V was cut back by 6 bases and J by 0 bases. The chain's CDR3 is CASRQGEVNTEAFF. CDR3 DNA sequence: TGTGCCAGCAGACAGGGGGAAGTGAACACTGAAGCTTTCTTT.

V and J are TRBV9 and TRBJ2-7; 7 bases agree with TRBD2. The ends lost 4 bases at V and 1 base at J; junction bases unmatched: 8. Germline assignment: CDR1 SGDLS and CDR2 YYNGEE. The CDR3 runs to 15 residues. Written as DNA, the CDR3 is TGTGCCAGCAGCCCCCGGCTAGCGGTTTCCTACGAGCAGTACTTC. The encoded protein is CASSPRLAVSYEQYF.

V and J are TRBV7-9 and TRBJ2-1; TRBD1 might be the D (5 bases). Germline V gene lookup returns CDR1 SEHNR and CDR2 FQNEAQ (reference sequence). Trimming left V 7 bases short and J 5 bases short, with 12 bases between. The CDR3 contains 13 residues. For the CDR3, the DNA is TGTGCCAGCACGGGCAGGGTCGACAATGAGCAGTTCTTC. This gives the protein CASTGRVDNEQFF.

The chain employs TRBV6-5 and TRBJ2-7, with 7 bases identical to TRBD1. With V trimmed by 2 bases and J by 5 bases, 6 bases remained unmatched. The CDR3 sequence is 14 residues long. CDR1 is MNHEY, CDR2 SVGAGI, per germline. CDR3 nucleotides: TGTGCCAGCAGTTACGATGGGACAGACGACGAGCAGTACTTC. Protein: CASSYDGTDDEQYF.

In its sample, this clone was seen once. The chain is built from TRBV7-9 and TRBJ2-7; TRBD1 matches at 7 bases. The CDR3 consists of 13 residues. The V gene's germline CDR1 is SEHNR and CDR2 FQNEAQ (reference sequence). With V trimmed by 5 bases and J by 1 base, 2 bases remained unmatched. CDR3 residues: CASSQGQSYEQYF. The CDR3 region has the DNA TGTGCCAGCAGCCAGGGACAGTCCTACGAGCAGTACTTC.

The gene calls are TRBV4-1 and TRBJ2-1; a weak D match, TRBD1 (6 bases). The CDR3 has 16 amino acids. Trimming removed 4 bases from V and 6 bases from J, with 19 bases in between. Germline CDR1 is MGHRA and CDR2 is YSYEKL. The CDR3 nucleotides read TGCGCCAGCAGCCCGTTGGGTGCCAAAGGGGGCAATGAGCAGTTCTTC. Translated: CASSPLGAKGGNEQFF.

The gene calls are TRBV13 and TRBJ2-7; 7 bases are shared with TRBD2. The trim removed 8 bases at V and 5 bases at J, leaving 9 bases unmatched. The CDR3 runs to 13 residues. CDR1 is PRHDT and CDR2 is FYEKMQ in the germline V gene (reference sequence). CDR3 coding DNA: TGTGCCAGCCGGGGAGGGCCAGGACACGAGCAGTACTTC. Translated: CASRGGPGHEQYF.

The rearrangement uses TRBV28 and TRBJ2-6; possible D gene TRBD2, 5 bases. The V and J ends lost 8 bases and 0 bases respectively, with 17 bases between them. Germline V CDR1 and CDR2: MDHEN, SYDVKM. CDR3 length: 17 residues. The chain's CDR3 is CASGKRRTPSGANVLTF. The CDR3 nucleotides read TGTGCCAGCGGAAAAAGACGGACTCCCTCTGGGGCCAACGTCCTGACTTTC.

The gene calls are TRBV7-9 and TRBJ2-2, with 10 bases identical to TRBD2. The CDR3 length is 15 residues. Trimming cost V 5 bases and J 5 bases; bases outside gene matches: 5. Germline V CDR1 and CDR2: SEHNR, FQNEAQ (reference sequence). In DNA, the CDR3 is TGTGCCAGCAGCCGAAAGGGACTAGCGACCGGGGAGCTGTTTTTT. This codes for CASSRKGLATGELFF.

As DNA, the CDR3 is TGTGCCAGCAGCATCCGGGACAGGGGCTTTTACACTGAAGCTTTCTTT. As protein: CASSIRDRGFYTEAFF. V usage is TRBV21-1 and J usage is TRBJ1-1; the D call in the table, TRBD1, was not verified against the DNA. TRBV21-1 constitutes a pseudogene. This CDR3 contains 16 residues.

V gene TRBV4-1 combines with J gene TRBJ1-1; no definite D call. The germline CDR1 and CDR2 sequences are MGHRA and YSYEKL. The germline V and J ends were trimmed by 7 bases and 3 bases, with 15 bases remaining between them. This CDR3 is built from 14 residues. The CDR3 DNA reads as TGCGCCAGCACCTCCTTCGTGGGAGACACTGAAGCTTTCTTT. Amino acid sequence: CASTSFVGDTEAFF.

This chain uses TRBV11-2 with TRBJ2-1; possibly TRBD2 for D (5 bases). This CDR3 spans 17 amino acids. V lost 5 bases to trimming and J lost 0 bases, with 17 bases between them. Germline V lookup: CDR1 SGHAT, CDR2 FQNNGV. CDR3 sequence: CASSIRLALSSYNEQFF. In nucleotides, the CDR3 is TGTGCCAGCAGCATCCGCCTAGCCCTTAGCTCCTACAATGAGCAGTTCTTC. Full variable domain (remainder filled in from reference TRBV11-2 and TRBJ2-1): EAGVAQSPRYKIIEKRQSVAFWCNPISGHATLYWYQQILGQGPKLLIQFQNNGVVDDSQLPKDRFSAERLKGVDSTLKIQPAKLEDSAVYLCASSIRLALSSYNEQFFGPGTRLTVL.

The chain links TRBV7-9 to TRBJ2-7, with a possible D match to TRBD2 (6 bases). This CDR3 contains 13 residues. CDR1 and CDR2 from the germline V gene are SEHNR and FQNEAQ (reference sequence). V lost 2 bases to trimming and J lost 6 bases, with 11 bases between them. The CDR3 sequence is CASSLIGGGEQYF. In nucleotides, the CDR3 is TGTGCCAGCAGCTTAATTGGGGGAGGCGAGCAGTACTTC.